Listed below are T cell receptor beta chains from one sample, sequenced in a study of blood T cell repertoires in COVID-19. Repertoires were generated with immunoSEQ multiplex PCR, while TCRdb's copy carries only in-frame clones and drops some. The table includes some 250,000 clones, around 88% detected once. The sample comprised peripheral blood. These receptors all stem from a woman between 25 and 40 years old who had recovered from COVID-19. Each CDR3 is given with its conserved first and last residue. A D gene is named only where the DNA matches it firmly. Size tells how often a clone was seen (once, few, many) or the class of an expanded clone, and some rows leave it out.

v_gene	len	j_gene	d_gene	abundance	CDR3nt	CDR3aa
TRBV7-9	15	TRBJ1-4	TRBD1	-	TGTGCCAGCAGCTTTGGGACAGTAACTAATGAAAAACTGTTTTTT	CASSFGTVTNEKLFF
TRBV19	17	TRBJ2-3	TRBD1	-	TGTGCCAGTAGTCCCGGGACAGGGGGCGGGTGGCCAGATACGCAGTATTTT	CASSPGTGGGWPDTQYF
TRBV2	14	TRBJ1-4	-	-	TGTGCCAGCAGAGCTTACAGGGAAGGCGAAAAACTGTTTTTT	CASRAYREGEKLFF
TRBV10-2	13	TRBJ2-7	-	-	TGCGCCAGCAACGGACTGTCTTCCTACGAGCAGTACTTC	CASNGLSSYEQYF
TRBV25-1	15	TRBJ2-1	TRBD2	-	TGTGCCAGCTCCAATAGCGGGGGGGCCGGCGATGAGCAGTTCTTC	CASSNSGGAGDEQFF
TRBV29-1	11	TRBJ1-1	-	-	TGCAGCGTTGGCCCAGGGGATGAAGCTTTCTTT	CSVGPGDEAFF
TRBV6-5	13	TRBJ2-1	-	-	TGTGCCAGCATGGGGGGGCGGGGTAATGAGCAGTTCTTC	CASMGGRGNEQFF
TRBV4-1	14	TRBJ2-2	-	-	TGCGCCAGCAGCCGGGACTCCAACACCGGGGAGCTGTTTTTT	CASSRDSNTGELFF
TRBV30	13	TRBJ1-1	-	-	TGTGCCTGGCTACCGGACAGGAACACTGAAGCTTTCTTT	CAWLPDRNTEAFF
TRBV9	15	TRBJ2-2	TRBD2	-	TGTGCCAGCAGCAAGAGCGGGGGGGCCACCGGGGAGCTGTTTTTT	CASSKSGGATGELFF
TRBV6-5	14	TRBJ2-2	-	once	TGTGCCAGCAGTTATTCGACAGGCACCGGGGAGCTGTTTTTT	CASSYSTGTGELFF
TRBV5-4	14	TRBJ1-4	TRBD1	-	TGTGCCAGCAGCTCGATGGACAGGGCTGAAAAACTGTTTTTT	CASSSMDRAEKLFF
TRBV19	12	TRBJ2-5	-	-	TGTGCCAGTAACACTCTCGGGGAGACCCAGTACTTC	CASNTLGETQYF
TRBV6-6	12	TRBJ2-1	-	once	TGTGCCAGCAGGGTCTATATGAATGAGCAGTTCTTC	CASRVYMNEQFF
TRBV29-1	15	TRBJ2-2	TRBD2	-	TGCAGCGTTGTGGCTAGCGGGGGTTTCACCGGGGAGCTGTTTTTT	CSVVASGGFTGELFF
TRBV6-4	17	TRBJ2-7	TRBD1	-	TGTGCCAGCAGTGACGCCGGCCGGGACAGGGTGCAATGCGAGCAGTACTTC	CASSDAGRDRVQCEQYF
TRBV4-2	14	TRBJ2-7	-	-	TGTGCCAGCAGCCAAGATCTGGGAGGCTACGAGCAGTACTTC	CASSQDLGGYEQYF